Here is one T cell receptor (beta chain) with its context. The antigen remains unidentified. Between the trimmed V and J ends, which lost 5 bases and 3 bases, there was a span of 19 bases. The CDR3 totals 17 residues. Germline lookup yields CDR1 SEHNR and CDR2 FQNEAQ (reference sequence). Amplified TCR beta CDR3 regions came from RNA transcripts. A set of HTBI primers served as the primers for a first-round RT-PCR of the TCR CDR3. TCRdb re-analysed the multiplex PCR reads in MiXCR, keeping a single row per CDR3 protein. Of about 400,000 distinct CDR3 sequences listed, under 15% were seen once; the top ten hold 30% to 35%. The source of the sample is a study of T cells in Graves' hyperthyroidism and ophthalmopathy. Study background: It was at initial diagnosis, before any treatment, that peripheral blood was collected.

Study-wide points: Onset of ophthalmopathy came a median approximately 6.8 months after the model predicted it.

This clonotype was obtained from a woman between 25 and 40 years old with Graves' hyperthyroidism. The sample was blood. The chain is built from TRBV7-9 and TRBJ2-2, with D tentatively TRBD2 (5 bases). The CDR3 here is CASSMPTRREYTGELFF. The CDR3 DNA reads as TGTGCCAGCAGCATGCCTACTAGACGGGAATACACCGGGGAGCTGTTTTTT.